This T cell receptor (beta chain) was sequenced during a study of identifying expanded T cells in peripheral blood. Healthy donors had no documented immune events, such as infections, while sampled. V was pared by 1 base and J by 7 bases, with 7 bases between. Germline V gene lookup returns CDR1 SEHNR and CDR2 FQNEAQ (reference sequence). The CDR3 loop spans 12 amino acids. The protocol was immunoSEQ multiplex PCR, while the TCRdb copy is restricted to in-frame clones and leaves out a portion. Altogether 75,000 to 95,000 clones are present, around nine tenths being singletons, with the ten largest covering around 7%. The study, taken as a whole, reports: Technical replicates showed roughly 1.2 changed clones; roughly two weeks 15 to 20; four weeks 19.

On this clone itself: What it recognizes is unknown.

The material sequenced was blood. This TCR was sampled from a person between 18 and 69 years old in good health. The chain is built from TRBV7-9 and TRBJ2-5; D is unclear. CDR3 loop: CASSLGAWTQYF. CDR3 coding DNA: TGTGCCAGCAGCTTAGGGGCTTGGACCCAGTACTTC.